These T cell receptor beta chains were read from a single sample in a study of Ad26.COV2.S vaccination and SARS-CoV-2 variants. Profiled with immunoSEQ multiplex PCR; TCRdb holds only in-frame clones, not every one. Counted here are about 480,000 clones, around 85% occurring once; the ten biggest clones make up around 13%. Material: peripheral blood, obtained in a trial of Ad26.COV2.S vaccine versus placebo. All receptors come from a person between 18 and 65 years old who received the Ad26.COV2.S COVID-19 vaccine or a placebo. CDR3s leave out the opening cysteine and the closing phenylalanine or tryptophan. Each record gives: V gene, CDR3 protein.

TRBV6-5 | ASSWGQEAF
TRBV10-1 | ASSHLKVYGYT
TRBV4-2 | ASSQVNGVPGTTYEQY
TRBV5-1 | ASSLGGEGGGYT
TRBV7-8 | ASSLVSPAGAAKTEAF
TRBV18 | ASSPLAGGLSDTQY
TRBV27 | ASRSTYEQY
TRBV2 | ASSGGTSNTQY
TRBV30 | AWSAGGRVVSNTEAF
TRBV7-2 | ASTLGQINTGELF
TRBV10-3 | AISEPQGPKAYEQY
TRBV19 | ASNMSLTNEKLF
TRBV19 | ASSRQVWETQY
TRBV28 | ASSLMDMRTLH
TRBV12-3/TRBV12-4 | ASSLESNQPQH
TRBV6-5 | ASNPGTVNTGELF
TRBV19 | ASSIPRDPGSGNTIY
TRBV6-1 | ASSEIDGTWGQPQH
TRBV20-1 | SASPTDRPQGQETQY
TRBV9 | ASSAAGRGNSPLH
TRBV7-2 | ASSTGGYEQY
TRBV19 | ASSNQRQGFGQPQH
TRBV7-9 | ASSIGQYNSPLH
TRBV7-9 | ASSLSGIGNTIY
TRBV2 | ASRQGAGNTEAF
TRBV2 | ASRGSTAGNNEQF
TRBV7-9 | ASSRTGPTDTQY
TRBV27 | ASSSGLAEKWNTGELF
TRBV18 | ASSLAGDTQY
TRBV11-3 | ASSFRAGGGSEQF
TRBV6-6 | ASSPGQNIQY
TRBV30 | AWSVRAGGTEAF
TRBV28 | ASSIPEAGTGELF
TRBV6-6 | ASSYSKGQGSAVQY
TRBV13 | ASSSSPTSSYNEQF
TRBV9 | ASSVGAGRPFHEQF
TRBV5-6 | ASSVGPATSTDTQY
TRBV19 | ATKGRRTGTYEQF
TRBV24-1 | ATSDVFGEQY
TRBV18 | ASSPPGTGINQPQH
TRBV12-3/TRBV12-4 | ASSFSSNNEQF
TRBV14 | ASSPRIWAETQY
TRBV5-1 | ASSISGTGQETQY
TRBV15 | ATSRDNSRDDEQF
TRBV7-9 | ASSLDNQPQH